These 24 T cell receptor beta chains came from one sample sequenced in a study of spatial heterogeneity in lung cancer (dated by TCRdb to the late 2010s). Reading the label with the study, this specimen's time point is: sample taken at primary tumor resection. The library was built by means of 5' RACE. Instrument on record: NextSeq 500. The public reads were run again by TCRdb, first through fastp at Q25 and then through MiXCR, and only productive beta chains were kept. Merged by CDR3 protein, the rows form single entries marked with the most common genes and DNA. The sample table shows tens of thousands of distinct CDR3 sequences, and approximately 12% are seen once. The ten largest account for about 40% of the sample. The specimen comprised PBMCs, sampled at surgery. All receptors derive from a male donor with early-stage non-small cell lung cancer.

The chain employs TRBV6-5 and TRBJ2-5; TRBD2 agrees at 8 bases. Germline trimming cut 5 bases from V and 0 bases from J; bases unmatched to any gene: 5. Germline CDR1 and CDR2: MNHEY and SVGAGI. The length of the CDR3 is 15 residues. CDR3 amino acids: CASSLSGVYQETQYF. The CDR3 DNA reads TGTGCCAGCAGTCTTAGCGGGGTGTACCAAGAGACCCAGTACTTC.

This clonotype came up many times. The genes are TRBV12-3 or TRBV12-4 and TRBJ1-5; D not certain. Trimming removed 3 bases from V and 1 base from J, with 7 bases in between. The CDR3 spans 14 residues. Here the CDR3 reads CASSLSASNQPQHF. The CDR3 DNA reads as TGTGCCAGCAGTTTGTCGGCGAGCAATCAGCCCCAGCATTTT.

J is TRBJ2-3 and V is TRBV3-1, with D uncertain. Germline V gene data show CDR1 as LGHDT and CDR2 as YNNKEL (reference sequence). V shed 3 bases and J shed 3 bases, with 4 bases lying between them. The CDR3 contains 12 residues. The CDR3: CASSQETDTQYF. Written as DNA, the CDR3 is TGTGCCAGCAGCCAGGAGACAGATACGCAGTATTTT.

This clonotype turned up a few times. The V gene is TRBV12-3 or TRBV12-4, the J gene TRBJ1-5, with 7 positions matching TRBD1. This CDR3 has 16 amino acids. V shed 6 bases, J shed 2 bases, and the junction held 10 bases outside the gene matches. CDR3 region: CASSLGDSGGNQPQHF. CDR3 DNA: TGTGCCAGCAGCCTAGGGGACAGCGGGGGCAATCAGCCCCAGCATTTT.

The chain is built from TRBV7-2 and TRBJ2-7; 9 nucleotides match TRBD2. J gave up 0 bases and V 5 bases, and 11 bases lay outside the gene matches. Germline V gene sequence: CDR1 SGHTA, CDR2 FQGNSA. This CDR3 spans 17 amino acids. The CDR3 coding sequence is TGTGCCAGCAGCCGCTCAGCGGGGACTAGCACCTCCTACGAGCAGTACTTC. Its protein product is CASSRSAGTSTSYEQYF. Drawing the rest from reference TRBV7-2 and TRBJ2-7, the complete variable domain is GAGVSQSPSNKVTEKGKDVELRCDPISGHTALYWYRQSLGQGLEFLIYFQGNSAPDKSGLPSDRFSAERTGGSVSTLTIQRTQQEDSAVYLCASSRSAGTSTSYEQYFGPGTRLTVT.

This clonotype was counted many times. V and J are TRBV20-1 and TRBJ2-7; 11 nucleotides match TRBD1. Trimming at V came to 6 bases and at J to 1 base, leaving 5 bases not matched to a gene. This CDR3 has 14 residues. The germline CDR1 and CDR2 sequences are DFQATT and SNEGSKA (reference sequence). The CDR3 reads CSARGQGESYEQYF. The DNA for the CDR3 is TGCAGTGCCCGGGGACAGGGGGAATCCTACGAGCAGTACTTC.

The table lists this clonotype with many counts. The chain carries TRBV2 and TRBJ1-4; D remains ambiguous. Germline V lookup: CDR1 SNHLY, CDR2 FYNNEI. V dropped 6 bases and J dropped 0 bases, with 8 bases sitting between them. This CDR3 is 14 amino acids long. CDR3 DNA sequence: TGTGCCAGCAGCACAGTAGCAACTAATGAAAAACTGTTTTTT. Protein: CASSTVATNEKLFF.

To note about this clonotype: A much larger clone differs by one base, so this may be a read error. The chain couples TRBV20-1 to TRBJ2-3, with 8 bases identical to TRBD2. CDR1 DFQATT and CDR2 SNEGSKA come from the germline V gene (reference sequence). The CDR3 spans 13 residues. The CDR3 DNA is TGCAGTGCTAGACTAGCGGGTACAGATAAGCAGTATTTT. Its protein is CSARLAGTDKQYF.

As regards this clonotype: One base away lies a much larger clone, so this may be a sequencing read error. J is TRBJ2-3 and V is TRBV20-1, with TRBD2 as a possible D gene (6 bases). Germline values: CDR1 DFQATT, CDR2 SNEGSKA (reference sequence). The CDR3 consists of 14 residues. The CDR3 DNA follows: TGCGGTTGCAGACTAGTGGGTTTCACAGATACGCAGTATTTT. Residues: CGCRLVGFTDTQYF.

This chain links TRBV6-6 with TRBJ2-7; D tentatively fits TRBD1 or TRBD2 (6 bases each). V dropped 7 bases and J dropped 9 bases, with 19 bases sitting between them. Germline V CDR1 and CDR2: MNHNY, SVGAGI (reference sequence). The CDR3 consists of 13 residues. The CDR3 sequence is CASKGDSPSGQYF. The DNA for the CDR3 is TGTGCCAGCAAGGGGGACTCCCCGTCGGGGCAGTACTTC.

In the case of this clonotype: This may be a read error: a much more frequent sequence differs by one nucleotide. Without the conserved terminal phenylalanine or tryptophan, this CDR3 likely stems from a read error. The chain recombines TRBV7-8 with TRBJ1-2; D is unclear. The CDR3 loop spans 12 amino acids. The V gene lost 4 bases and the J gene lost 3 bases, with 6 bases spanning the gap. Germline V CDR1 and CDR2: SGHVS, FQNEAQ. CDR3: CASSWSDYGYTL. The CDR3 DNA sequence: TGTGCCAGCAGCTGGTCGGACTATGGCTACACCTTG.

This clonotype has a handful of counts. This chain connects TRBV6-5 to TRBJ2-7; a weak D match, TRBD1 (9 bases). Per germline, CDR1 MNHEY and CDR2 SVGAGI. The CDR3 contains 18 residues. V was pared by 0 bases and J by 3 bases, with 21 bases between. CDR3 nucleotides: TGTGCCAGCAGTTACTCCATTAGCGGGACAGGGTATTACTACGAGCAGTACTTC. Translated, it gives CASSYSISGTGYYYEQYF.

This clonotype was recorded a few times. The chain links TRBV28 to TRBJ2-5; 14 bases are a match to TRBD2. The CDR3 consists of 16 residues. Germline CDR1 reads MDHEN; CDR2 reads SYDVKM. The junction had 6 bases not matched to a gene; V was cut back by 5 bases and J by 4 bases. The CDR3 is CASSLPGTSGRETQYF. The CDR3 DNA sequence: TGTGCCAGCAGTCTCCCCGGGACTAGCGGGAGAGAGACCCAGTACTTC.

The V gene is TRBV6-2 or TRBV6-3, the J gene TRBJ2-7, with TRBD1 as a possible D gene (6 bases). This CDR3 has 15 residues. The V end lost 6 bases, the J end lost 5 bases, and 20 bases lay between the germline ends. CDR1 MNHEY and CDR2 SVGEGT come from the germline V gene. The CDR3 DNA reads TGTGCCAGCAGCCCGGGACAACCCGGCAAGAACGAGCAGTACTTC. Its translation: CASSPGQPGKNEQYF.

This clonotype has a handful of counts. The V and J genes are TRBV28 and TRBJ1-2, with TRBD1 identical over 10 bases. With V trimmed by 3 bases and J by 7 bases, 8 bases remained unmatched. Germline lookup yields CDR1 MDHEN and CDR2 SYDVKM. This CDR3 region has 15 residues. The CDR3 DNA follows: TGTGCCAGCAGTTTCGGGACAGGGGCCGGTGGTGGCTACACCTTC. Translation: CASSFGTGAGGGYTF.

The chain couples TRBV21-1 to TRBJ1-2. TRBV21-1 is a recognized pseudogene. The CDR3 loop spans 16 amino acids. CDR3 sequence reads: CASSTLAAETCYGYTF. As DNA, the CDR3 is TGTGCCAGCAGCACACTCGCGGCGGAGACATGCTATGGCTACACCTTC.

This rearrangement joins TRBV29-1 to TRBJ2-1; 7 bases fit TRBD2. The germline V gene has CDR1 SQVTM and CDR2 ANQGSEA. The CDR3 is 14 residues long. V gave up 2 bases and J gave up 6 bases; unmatched junction bases: 7. The CDR3 nucleotides read TGCAGCGTTGAATCTAGGCGGGAGAGCAATGAGCAGTTCTTC. It is translated as CSVESRRESNEQFF.

CDR3 sequence (DNA): TGTGCCAGCAGTTTAGGGAACGGTGAGTCCTACGAGCAGTACTTC. It specifies CASSLGNGESYEQYF. The chain joins TRBV12-3 or TRBV12-4 to TRBJ2-7; D gene ambiguous. Trimming pared 1 base from V and 1 base from J, leaving 11 bases between. The CDR3 totals 15 residues.

CDR3 DNA: TGTGCCAGCAGCCAACATGGGGGAAATGAAAAACTGTTTTTT. Its translation is CASSQHGGNEKLFF. The rearrangement links TRBV13 to TRBJ1-4; possible D gene TRBD1, 5 bases. V lost 5 bases to trimming and J lost 5 bases, with 12 bases between them. CDR3 length equals 14 residues. The germline CDR1 and CDR2 sequences are PRHDT and FYEKMQ (reference sequence).

The table lists this clonotype with a few counts. The chain combines TRBV29-1 with TRBJ1-2, with no clear D. Looked up from germline, CDR1 is SQVTM and CDR2 is ANQGSEA. The length of the CDR3 is 13 residues. Trimming took off 1 base at V and 2 bases at J, with 8 bases between the two ends. CDR3 amino acids: CSVEGLPNYGYTF. DNA for the CDR3: TGCAGCGTTGAAGGTCTACCAAACTATGGCTACACCTTC.

The sample holds many counts of this clonotype. The gene calls are TRBV19 and TRBJ1-5, with D perhaps matching TRBD1 (6 bases). From germline, CDR1 is LNHDA and CDR2 SQIVND (reference sequence). The length of the CDR3 is 13 residues. The V end lost 6 bases, the J end lost 1 base, and 7 bases lay between the germline ends. In DNA, the CDR3 is TGTGCCAGTAGGGACAGCAGCAATCAGCCCCAGCATTTT. It yields the protein CASRDSSNQPQHF.

The sample holds a few counts of this clonotype. The V gene is TRBV18, the J gene TRBJ1-1; 9 positions match TRBD1. The CDR3 consists of 15 residues. J gave up 1 base and V 5 bases, and 5 bases lay outside the gene matches. Germline V CDR1 and CDR2: KGHSH, LQKENI. CDR3 region: CASSTRTGANTEAFF. The CDR3 nucleotides read TGTGCCAGCTCAACCCGGACAGGGGCGAACACTGAAGCTTTCTTT.

A few counts support this clonotype. One end of the junction varies from germline; a read error may be responsible. The V and J genes are TRBV9 and TRBJ1-2; 7 nucleotides match TRBD1. CDR3 size: 15 residues. The germline V gene has CDR1 SGDLS and CDR2 YYNGEE. The CDR3 region has the DNA TGTGCCAGCAGCGTAGGAGCAGGGGGAGACTATGGCTGCACCTTC. This gives the protein CASSVGAGGDYGCTF.

The chain has TRBV6-6 and TRBJ2-1; no definite D call. V dropped 8 bases and J dropped 2 bases, with 10 bases sitting between them. The CDR3 has 13 amino acids. Germline loops: CDR1 MNHNY, CDR2 SVGAGI (reference sequence). The CDR3 coding sequence is TGTGCCAGCCTAGACGGAGCCTACAATGAGCAGTTCTTC. Translation gives CASLDGAYNEQFF.